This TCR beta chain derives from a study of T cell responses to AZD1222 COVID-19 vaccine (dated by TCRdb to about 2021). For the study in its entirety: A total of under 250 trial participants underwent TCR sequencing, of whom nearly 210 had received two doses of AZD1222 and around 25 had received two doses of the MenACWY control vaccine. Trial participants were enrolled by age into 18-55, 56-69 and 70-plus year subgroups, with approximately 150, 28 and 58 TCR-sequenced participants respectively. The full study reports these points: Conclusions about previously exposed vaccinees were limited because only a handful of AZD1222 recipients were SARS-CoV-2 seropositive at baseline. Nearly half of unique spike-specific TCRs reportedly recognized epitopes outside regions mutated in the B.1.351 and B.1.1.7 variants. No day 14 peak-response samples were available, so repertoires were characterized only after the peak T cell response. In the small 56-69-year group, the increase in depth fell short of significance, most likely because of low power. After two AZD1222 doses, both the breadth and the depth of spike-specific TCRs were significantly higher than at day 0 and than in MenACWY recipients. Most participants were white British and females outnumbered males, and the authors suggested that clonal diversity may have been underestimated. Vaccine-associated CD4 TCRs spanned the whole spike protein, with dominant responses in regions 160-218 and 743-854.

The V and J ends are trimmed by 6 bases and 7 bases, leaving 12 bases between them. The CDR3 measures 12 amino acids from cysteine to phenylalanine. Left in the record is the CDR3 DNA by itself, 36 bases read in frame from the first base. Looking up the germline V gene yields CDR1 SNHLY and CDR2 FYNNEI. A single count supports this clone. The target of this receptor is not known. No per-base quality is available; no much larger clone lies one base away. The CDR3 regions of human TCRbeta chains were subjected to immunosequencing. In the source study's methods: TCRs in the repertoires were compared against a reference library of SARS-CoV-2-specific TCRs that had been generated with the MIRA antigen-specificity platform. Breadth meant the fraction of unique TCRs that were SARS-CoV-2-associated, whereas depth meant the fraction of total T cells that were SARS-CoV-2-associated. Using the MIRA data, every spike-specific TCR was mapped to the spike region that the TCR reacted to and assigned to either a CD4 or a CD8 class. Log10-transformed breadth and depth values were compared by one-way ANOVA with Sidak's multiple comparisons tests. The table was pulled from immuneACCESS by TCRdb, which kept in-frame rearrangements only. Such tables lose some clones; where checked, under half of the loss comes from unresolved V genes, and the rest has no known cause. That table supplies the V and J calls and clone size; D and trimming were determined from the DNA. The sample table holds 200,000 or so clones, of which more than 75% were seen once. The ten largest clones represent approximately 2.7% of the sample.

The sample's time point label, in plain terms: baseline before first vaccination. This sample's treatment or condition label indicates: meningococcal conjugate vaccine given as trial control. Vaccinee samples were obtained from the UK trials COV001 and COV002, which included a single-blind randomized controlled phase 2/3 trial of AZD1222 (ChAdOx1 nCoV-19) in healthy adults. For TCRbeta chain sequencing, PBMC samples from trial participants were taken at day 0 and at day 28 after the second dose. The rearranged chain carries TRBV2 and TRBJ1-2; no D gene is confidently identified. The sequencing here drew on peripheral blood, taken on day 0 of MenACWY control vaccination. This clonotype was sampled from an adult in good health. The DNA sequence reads TGTGCCAGCAGAGGAGGCAGCGGTGGCTACACCTTC. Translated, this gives CASRGGSGGYTF.